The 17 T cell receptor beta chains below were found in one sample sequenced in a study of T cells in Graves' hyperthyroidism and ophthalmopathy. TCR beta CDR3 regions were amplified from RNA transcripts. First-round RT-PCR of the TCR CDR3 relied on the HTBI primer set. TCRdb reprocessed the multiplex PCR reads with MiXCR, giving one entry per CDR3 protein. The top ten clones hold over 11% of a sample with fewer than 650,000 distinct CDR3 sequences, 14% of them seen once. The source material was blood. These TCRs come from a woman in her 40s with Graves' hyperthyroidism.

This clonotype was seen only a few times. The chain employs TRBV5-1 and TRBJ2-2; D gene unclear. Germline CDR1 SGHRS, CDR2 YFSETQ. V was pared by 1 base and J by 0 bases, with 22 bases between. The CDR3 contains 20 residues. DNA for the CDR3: TGCGCCAGCAGCTTGTTCTCCCTAGTGGACGGGTCCTCGAACACCGGGGAGCTGTTTTTT. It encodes CASSLFSLVDGSSNTGELFF.

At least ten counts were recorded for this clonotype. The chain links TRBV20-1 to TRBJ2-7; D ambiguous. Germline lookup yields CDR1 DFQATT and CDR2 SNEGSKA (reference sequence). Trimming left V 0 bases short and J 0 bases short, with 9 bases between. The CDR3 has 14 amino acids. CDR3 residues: CSAREWRSSYEQYF. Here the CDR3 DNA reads TGCAGTGCTAGAGAGTGGCGGAGCTCCTACGAGCAGTACTTC.

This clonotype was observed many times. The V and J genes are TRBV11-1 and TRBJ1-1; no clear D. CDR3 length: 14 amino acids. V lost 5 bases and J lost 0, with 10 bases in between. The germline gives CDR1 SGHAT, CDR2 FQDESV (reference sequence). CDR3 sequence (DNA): TGTGCCAGCAGCCTATCATTCATGAACACTGAAGCTTTCTTT. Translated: CASSLSFMNTEAFF. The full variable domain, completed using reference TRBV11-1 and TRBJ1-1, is EAEVAQSPRYKITEKSQAVAFWCDPISGHATLYWYRQILGQGPELLVQFQDESVVDDSQLPKDRFSAERLKGVDSTLKIQPAELGDSAMYLCASSLSFMNTEAFFGQGTRLTVV.

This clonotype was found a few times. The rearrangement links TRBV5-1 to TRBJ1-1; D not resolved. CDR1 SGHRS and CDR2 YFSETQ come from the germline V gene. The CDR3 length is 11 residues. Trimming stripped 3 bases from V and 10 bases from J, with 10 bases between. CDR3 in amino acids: CASSSEEGAFF. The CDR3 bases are TGCGCCAGCAGCTCCGAAGAGGGAGCTTTCTTT. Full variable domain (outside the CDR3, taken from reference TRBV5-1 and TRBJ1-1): KAGVTQTPRYLIKTRGQQVTLSCSPISGHRSVSWYQQTPGQGLQFLFEYFSETQRNKGNFPGRFSGRQFSNSRSEMNVSTLELGDSALYLCASSSEEGAFFGQGTRLTVV.

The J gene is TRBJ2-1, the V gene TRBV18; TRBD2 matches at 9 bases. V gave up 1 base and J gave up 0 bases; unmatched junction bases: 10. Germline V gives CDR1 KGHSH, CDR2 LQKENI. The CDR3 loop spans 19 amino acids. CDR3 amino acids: CASSPRNGAGGSSYNEQFF. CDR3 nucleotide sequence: TGTGCCAGCTCACCACGGAACGGAGCGGGAGGTAGCTCCTACAATGAGCAGTTCTTC.

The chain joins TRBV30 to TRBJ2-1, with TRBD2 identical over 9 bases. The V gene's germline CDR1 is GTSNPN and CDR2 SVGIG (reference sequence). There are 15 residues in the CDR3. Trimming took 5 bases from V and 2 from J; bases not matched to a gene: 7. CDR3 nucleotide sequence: TGTGCCTGGGAAGATAGCGGGAGACCCTACAATGAGCAGTTCTTC. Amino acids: CAWEDSGRPYNEQFF.

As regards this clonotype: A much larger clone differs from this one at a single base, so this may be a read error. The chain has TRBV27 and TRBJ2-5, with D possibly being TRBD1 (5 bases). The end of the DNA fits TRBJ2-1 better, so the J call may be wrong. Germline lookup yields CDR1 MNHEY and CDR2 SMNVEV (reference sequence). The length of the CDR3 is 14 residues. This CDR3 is CASSWAGSRQTQFF. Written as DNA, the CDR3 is TGTGCCAGCAGCTGGGCCGGGTCTAGACAGACCCAGTTCTTC.

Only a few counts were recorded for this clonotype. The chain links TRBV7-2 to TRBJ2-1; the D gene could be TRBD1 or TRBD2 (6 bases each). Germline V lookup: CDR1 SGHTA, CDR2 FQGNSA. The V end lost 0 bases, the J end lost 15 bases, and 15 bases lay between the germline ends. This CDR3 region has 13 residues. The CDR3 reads CASSLARGDLPFF. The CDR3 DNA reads TGTGCCAGCAGCTTAGCAAGGGGGGATTTGCCGTTCTTC.

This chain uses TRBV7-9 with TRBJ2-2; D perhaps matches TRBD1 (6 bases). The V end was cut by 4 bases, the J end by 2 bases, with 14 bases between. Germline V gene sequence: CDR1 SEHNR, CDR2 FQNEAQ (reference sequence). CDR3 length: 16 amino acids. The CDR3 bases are TGTGCCAGCAGCTCCATTGCCAGGGGCAACACCGGGGAGCTGTTTTTT. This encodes CASSSIARGNTGELFF.

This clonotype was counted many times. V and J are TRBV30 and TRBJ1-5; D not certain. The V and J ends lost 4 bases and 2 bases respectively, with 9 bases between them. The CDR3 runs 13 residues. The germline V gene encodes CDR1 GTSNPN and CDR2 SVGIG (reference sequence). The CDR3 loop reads CAWTPGGNQPQHF. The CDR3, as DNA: TGTGCCTGGACTCCTGGAGGCAATCAGCCCCAGCATTTT.

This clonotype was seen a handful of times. CDR3 bases: TGTGCCAGCAGTTCCGGGGGACAGGGGCCTAACTATGGCTACACCTTC. It is translated as CASSSGGQGPNYGYTF. This rearrangement joins TRBV6-5 to TRBJ1-2; TRBD1 aligns across 10 bases. V lost 4 bases to trimming and J lost 0 bases; unmatched junction nucleotides: 5. Germline-derived CDR1 and CDR2 are MNHEY and SVGAGI. The CDR3 spans 16 residues.

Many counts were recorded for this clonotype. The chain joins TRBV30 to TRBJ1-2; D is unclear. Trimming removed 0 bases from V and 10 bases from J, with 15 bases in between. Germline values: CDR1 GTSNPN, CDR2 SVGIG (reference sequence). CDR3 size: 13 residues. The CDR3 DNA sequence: TGTGCCTGGAGTGTACAGATAACTATTGCCTACACCTTC. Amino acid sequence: CAWSVQITIAYTF.

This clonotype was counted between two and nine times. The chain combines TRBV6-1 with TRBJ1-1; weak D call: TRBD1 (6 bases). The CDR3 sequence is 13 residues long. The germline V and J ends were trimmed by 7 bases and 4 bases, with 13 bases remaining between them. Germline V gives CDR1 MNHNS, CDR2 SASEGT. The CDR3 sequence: CASTGTYATEAFF. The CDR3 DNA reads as TGTGCCAGCACGGGGACATACGCCACTGAAGCTTTCTTT.

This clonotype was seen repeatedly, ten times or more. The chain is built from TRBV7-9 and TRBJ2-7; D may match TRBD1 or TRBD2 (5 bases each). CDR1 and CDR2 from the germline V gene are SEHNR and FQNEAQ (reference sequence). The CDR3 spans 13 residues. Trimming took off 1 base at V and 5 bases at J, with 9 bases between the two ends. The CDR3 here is CASSLEGTHEQYF. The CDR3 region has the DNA TGTGCCAGCAGCTTAGAAGGGACGCACGAGCAGTACTTC.

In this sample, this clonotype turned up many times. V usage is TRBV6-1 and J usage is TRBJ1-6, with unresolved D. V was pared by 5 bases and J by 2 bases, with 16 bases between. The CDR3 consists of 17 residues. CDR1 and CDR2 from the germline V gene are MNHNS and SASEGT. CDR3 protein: CASSSPRMLTYNSPLHF. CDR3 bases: TGTGCCAGCAGTTCCCCCAGGATGCTCACCTATAATTCACCCCTCCACTTT.

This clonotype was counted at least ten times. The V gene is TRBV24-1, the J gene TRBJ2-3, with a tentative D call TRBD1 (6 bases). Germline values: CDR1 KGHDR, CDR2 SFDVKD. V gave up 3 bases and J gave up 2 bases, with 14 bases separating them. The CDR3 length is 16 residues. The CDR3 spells CATSDSSGEVTDTQYF. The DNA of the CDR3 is TGTGCCACCAGTGATAGTTCAGGGGAAGTCACAGATACGCAGTATTTT.

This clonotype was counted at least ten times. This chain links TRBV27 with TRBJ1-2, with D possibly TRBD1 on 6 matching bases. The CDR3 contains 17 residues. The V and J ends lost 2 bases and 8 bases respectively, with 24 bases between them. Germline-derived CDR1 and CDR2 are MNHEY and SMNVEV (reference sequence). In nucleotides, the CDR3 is TGTGCCAGCAGTTTAAGCGTCGGGGGCGCCCACCAACGAGGCTACACCTTC. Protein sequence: CASSLSVGGAHQRGYTF.